A single sample gave rise to the 21 T cell receptor beta chains below, sequenced in a study of blood T cell repertoires in COVID-19. TCRdb's copy holds only in-frame clones and misses some; the assay was immunoSEQ multiplex PCR. The profile shows approximately 90,000 clones, roughly nine tenths of them singletons. Source material: peripheral blood. Source of these receptors: a man aged 50 or older with acute or convalescent COVID-19.

The genes are TRBV29-1 and TRBJ1-4, with no clear D. V was pared by 0 bases and J by 7 bases, with 3 bases between. CDR3 length: 11 residues. Germline CDR1 SQVTM, CDR2 ANQGSEA. The CDR3, as DNA: TGCAGCGTTGAAGATCTTGAAAAACTGTTTTTT. It translates to CSVEDLEKLFF.

This chain's CDR3 is CASSLNDRRMNTEAFF. CDR3 coding DNA: TGTGCCAGCAGCTTAAACGACAGGAGAATGAACACTGAAGCTTTCTTT. The chain combines TRBV7-8 with TRBJ1-1; D may be TRBD1 (6 bases). Trimming took 2 bases from V and 0 from J, leaving 13 bases between them. Germline V gives CDR1 SGHVS, CDR2 FQNEAQ. This CDR3 region has 16 residues.

The chain is built from TRBV28 and TRBJ2-1; weak D call: TRBD1 (6 bases). The germline CDR1 and CDR2 sequences are MDHEN and SYDVKM. V was pared by 6 bases and J by 10 bases, with 19 bases between. The CDR3 contains 14 residues. CDR3: CASSIPIQGEEQFF. As DNA, the CDR3 is TGTGCCAGCAGCATCCCTATACAGGGAGAAGAGCAGTTCTTC.

In this sample, this clone turned up once. The chain joins TRBV4-1 to TRBJ2-3; D is unclear. This CDR3 region has 15 residues. Per the germline V gene, CDR1 is MGHRA and CDR2 is YSYEKL. Between the trimmed V and J ends, which lost 4 bases and 0 bases, there was a span of 11 bases. The CDR3 coding sequence is TGCGCCAGCAGCCTCAGGCTCTCGAGCACAGATACGCAGTATTTT. Protein sequence: CASSLRLSSTDTQYF.

The chain has TRBV11-2 and TRBJ2-1; the match to TRBD1 covers 8 bases. The CDR3 is 14 residues long. Germline CDR1 is SGHAT and CDR2 is FQNNGV. V gave up 6 bases and J gave up 6 bases; unmatched junction bases: 7. DNA of the CDR3: TGTGCCAGCAGAGGGGACAGGACGGGCAATGAGCAGTTCTTC. It is translated as CASRGDRTGNEQFF. The entire variable domain, with the rest obtained from reference TRBV11-2 and TRBJ2-1, is as follows: EAGVAQSPRYKIIEKRQSVAFWCNPISGHATLYWYQQILGQGPKLLIQFQNNGVVDDSQLPKDRFSAERLKGVDSTLKIQPAKLEDSAVYLCASRGDRTGNEQFFGPGTRLTVL.

The V gene is TRBV6-5, the J gene TRBJ1-4; a weak D match, TRBD1 (5 bases). CDR3 length: 13 residues. Trimming stripped 8 bases from V and 3 bases from J, with 10 bases between. CDR1 MNHEY and CDR2 SVGAGI come from the germline V gene. CDR3 loop: CASPWDSNEKLFF. CDR3 DNA sequence: TGTGCCAGCCCATGGGACTCTAATGAAAAACTGTTTTTT.

This sequence joins TRBV29-1 and TRBJ1-1; no reliable D call. The V end was cut by 7 bases, the J end by 4 bases, with 10 bases between. Germline V gene sequence: CDR1 SQVTM, CDR2 ANQGSEA. The CDR3 contains 11 residues. CDR3 sequence reads: CSGQKLTEAFF. The CDR3 DNA sequence: TGCAGCGGTCAAAAACTCACTGAAGCTTTCTTT.

This clone was detected a few times. The chain couples TRBV12-3 or TRBV12-4 to TRBJ1-4; 11 nucleotides align to TRBD1. J lost 10 bases, V lost 9 bases, and 7 bases had no gene match. The CDR3 loop spans 13 amino acids. The CDR3 DNA is TGTGCCAGTCGGGACAGGGGGTTGCGAAAACTGTTTTTT. Amino acid sequence: CASRDRGLRKLFF.

The rearrangement joins TRBV15 to TRBJ2-3; the match to TRBD2 covers 9 bases. Trimming cost V 1 base and J 4 bases; bases outside gene matches: 3. Germline lookup yields CDR1 LNHNV and CDR2 YYDKDF (reference sequence). The CDR3 consists of 15 residues. The DNA for the CDR3 is TGTGCCACCAGCAGAGCGGCGGGGGGGCCAGATACGCAGTATTTT. It encodes CATSRAAGGPDTQYF.

The chain links TRBV2 to TRBJ1-2; a weak D match, TRBD1 (5 bases). CDR1 is SNHLY, CDR2 FYNNEI, per germline. There are 14 residues in the CDR3. The V and J ends lost 0 bases and 3 bases respectively, with 8 bases between them. CDR3 sequence: CASSEATADYGYTF. For the CDR3, the DNA is TGTGCCAGCAGTGAAGCGACAGCAGACTATGGCTACACCTTC.

The chain combines TRBV5-1 with TRBJ1-1; the D is unclear. CDR1 and CDR2 (germline): SGHRS, YFSETQ. V lost 0 bases and J 5 bases, leaving 14 bases between the germline ends. This CDR3 is built from 15 residues. The CDR3 region is CASSLGAGLRTEAFF. CDR3 nucleotide sequence: TGCGCCAGCAGCTTGGGAGCAGGCCTAAGGACTGAAGCTTTCTTT.

This clone showed up just a few times. V and J are TRBV7-9 and TRBJ1-1; no reliable D call. The CDR3 length is 12 residues. The V gene's germline CDR1 is SEHNR and CDR2 FQNEAQ (reference sequence). Trimming took off 3 bases at V and 7 bases at J, with 9 bases between the two ends. Here the CDR3 reads CASSFSGIEAFF. The CDR3 DNA sequence: TGTGCCAGCAGCTTCTCGGGGATTGAAGCTTTCTTT.

In its sample, this clone was seen a few times. The chain uses TRBV3-1 (or the pseudogene TRBV3-2) and TRBJ1-4; D possibly corresponds to TRBD1 (6 bases). The CDR3 extends over 13 amino acids. Germline V gives CDR1 LGHDT, CDR2 YNNKEL (reference sequence). Between the trimmed V and J ends, which lost 3 bases and 5 bases, there was a span of 7 bases. CDR3 protein: CASSQQGNEKLFF. The CDR3 DNA reads TGTGCCAGCAGCCAGCAGGGGAATGAAAAACTGTTTTTT.

The CDR3 bases are TGCGCCAGCAGTCAAGGGCACGGGGAGCTGTTTTTT. Its protein product is CASSQGHGELFF. This rearrangement joins TRBV23-1 to TRBJ2-2; no reliable D call. Being an ORF, TRBV23-1 has a function that is uncertain. This CDR3 spans 12 amino acids. V shed 2 bases and J shed 7 bases, with 5 bases lying between them.

The V call is TRBV29-1, the J call TRBJ1-2; TRBD1 matches 8 bases. CDR3 length equals 14 residues. The ends lost 7 bases at V and 8 bases at J; junction bases unmatched: 15. Germline loops: CDR1 SQVTM, CDR2 ANQGSEA. CDR3 sequence (DNA): TGCAGCGCCCAATCCCCCCTGGACAGGGTCGGCTACACCTTC. Protein product: CSAQSPLDRVGYTF.

In its sample, this clone was seen once. V usage is TRBV2 and J usage is TRBJ1-2, with a possible D match to TRBD1 (5 bases). Trimming left V 5 bases short and J 2 bases short, with 6 bases between. The germline CDR1 and CDR2 sequences are SNHLY and FYNNEI. This CDR3 spans 12 amino acids. CDR3 DNA: TGTGCCAGCAGTAGACAGAACTATGGCTACACCTTC. Its translation: CASSRQNYGYTF.

This chain connects TRBV12-3 or TRBV12-4 to TRBJ1-1; maybe TRBD1 (6 bases). The CDR3 loop spans 11 amino acids. Between the trimmed V and J ends, which lost 7 bases and 8 bases, there was a span of 11 bases. This CDR3 is CASIKGGEAFF. The CDR3 DNA is TGTGCCAGCATAAAGGGGGGGGAAGCTTTCTTT.

The genes are TRBV5-6 and TRBJ1-2; unclear D gene. This CDR3 region has 14 residues. The V end was cut by 0 bases, the J end by 0 bases, with 6 bases between. CDR1 is SGHDT, CDR2 YYEEEE, per germline. CDR3 amino acids: CASSLGTSNYGYTF. CDR3 coding DNA: TGTGCCAGCAGCTTGGGCACTTCTAACTATGGCTACACCTTC.

The chain couples TRBV5-4 to TRBJ1-6; maybe TRBD1 (5 bases). The CDR3 totals 14 residues. V was shortened by 2 bases and J by 5 bases, with 8 bases between the two germline ends. Germline assignment: CDR1 SGHNT and CDR2 YYREEE (reference sequence). The DNA for the CDR3 is TGTGCCAGCAGCTTTGCAGGGAATAATTCACCCCTCCACTTT. Protein product: CASSFAGNNSPLHF.

The V call is TRBV28, the J call TRBJ2-4; 8 bases line up with TRBD1. The CDR3 has 15 amino acids. V was clipped by 5 bases and J by 7 bases; unmatched bases: 10. Germline CDR1 is MDHEN and CDR2 is SYDVKM. CDR3 bases: TGTGCCAGCAGTGGGACGCGACAGGGGTCGAACATTCAGTACTTC. It translates to CASSGTRQGSNIQYF.

The chain uses TRBV4-1 and TRBJ1-3; weak D call: TRBD1 (5 bases). From germline, CDR1 is MGHRA and CDR2 YSYEKL. The V end was cut by 0 bases, the J end by 5 bases, with 11 bases between. The CDR3 spans 15 residues. CDR3 amino acids: CASSQEGERRNTIYF. The DNA of the CDR3 is TGCGCCAGCAGCCAAGAAGGGGAACGTCGAAACACCATATATTTT.